This T cell receptor beta chain was sequenced for a study of blood T cell repertoires in COVID-19. Allocation to cohorts depended on clinical history reported by the participants. Libraries were prepared by immunoSEQ multiplex PCR; TCRdb keeps only in-frame clonotypes and omits some of them. The sample contains roughly 230,000 clones, roughly 84% of which appear only once. The receptor was isolated from a man aged 45-60 years who had recovered from COVID-19. The sample taken for sequencing was PBMCs or T cells enriched from blood (not recorded which).

The CDR3 nucleotides are TGTGCCAGCAGCCCTATGGAGACCTCTGGGGCCAACGTCCTGACTTTC. It specifies CASSPMETSGANVLTF. The chain has TRBV5-4 and TRBJ2-6; D is unresolved. The CDR3 loop spans 16 amino acids. The germline V gene encodes CDR1 SGHNT and CDR2 YYREEE (reference sequence). Trimming removed 4 bases from V and 0 bases from J, with 11 bases in between.